These T cell receptor beta chains were read from a single sample in a study of breast tumors, draining lymph nodes, adjacent tissues. TCRdb redid the calling of the multiplex PCR reads with MiXCR, one entry per CDR3 protein. The data hold some 150,000 distinct CDR3 sequences, with 20% to 25% observed a single time. The specimen was axillary lymph node tissue. The receptor source for this set is a female donor with breast cancer. Some clones in this sample may be carry-over from other donors' samples. The conserved cysteine and the conserved F or W are not part of the CDR3 here. Each record gives: V gene, J gene, CDR3 protein.

>TRBV28|TRBJ2-7
ATGQGGGSYEQY
>TRBV12-3/TRBV12-4|TRBJ2-7
ASSAVTEQY
>TRBV6-2/TRBV6-3|TRBJ2-1
ASSNQQGLLYNEQF
>TRBV7-2|TRBJ2-7
ASSLDSPTSYEQY
>TRBV28|TRBJ1-5
ASTTLYSNQPQH
>TRBV2|TRBJ2-5
ASSETGRDQETQY
>TRBV11-2|TRBJ2-7
ASSTGTGAYEQY
>TRBV20-1|TRBJ1-3
SARGGFPSGNTIY
>TRBV9|TRBJ2-3
ASSLGRTSGMSDTQY
>TRBV4-2|TRBJ2-3
ASSQDGVPGQDDADTQY